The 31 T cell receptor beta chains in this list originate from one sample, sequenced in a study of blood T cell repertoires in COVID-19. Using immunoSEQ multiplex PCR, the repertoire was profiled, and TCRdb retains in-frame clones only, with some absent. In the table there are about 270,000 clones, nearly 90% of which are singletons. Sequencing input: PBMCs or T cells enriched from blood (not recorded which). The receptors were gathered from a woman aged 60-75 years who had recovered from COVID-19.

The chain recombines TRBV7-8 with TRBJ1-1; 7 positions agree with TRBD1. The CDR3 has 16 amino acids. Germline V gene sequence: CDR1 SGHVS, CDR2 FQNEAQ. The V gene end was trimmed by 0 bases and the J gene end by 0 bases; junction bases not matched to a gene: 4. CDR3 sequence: CASSLAQGVMNTEAFF. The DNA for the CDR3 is TGTGCCAGCAGCTTAGCCCAGGGGGTCATGAACACTGAAGCTTTCTTT.

The CDR3 sequence: CASSISPPETQYF. The CDR3 DNA is TGTGCCAGTAGTATCTCCCCCCCAGAGACCCAGTACTTC. This sequence joins TRBV19 and TRBJ2-5; the D is unclear. V dropped 3 bases and J dropped 4 bases, with 9 bases sitting between them. In germline, CDR1 is LNHDA, CDR2 SQIVND (reference sequence). CDR3 length equals 13 residues.

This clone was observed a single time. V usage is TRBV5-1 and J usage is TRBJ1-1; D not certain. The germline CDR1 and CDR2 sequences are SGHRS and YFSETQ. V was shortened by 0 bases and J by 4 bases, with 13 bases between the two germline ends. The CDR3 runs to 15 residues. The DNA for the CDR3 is TGCGCCAGCAGCTTGGAGCCCCCAGGCTCCACTGAAGCTTTCTTT. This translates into CASSLEPPGSTEAFF.

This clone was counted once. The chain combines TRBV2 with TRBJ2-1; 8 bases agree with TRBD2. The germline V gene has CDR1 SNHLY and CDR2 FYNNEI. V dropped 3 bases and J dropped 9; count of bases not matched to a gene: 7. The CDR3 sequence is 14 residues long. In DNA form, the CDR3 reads TGTGCCAGCAGTGATTTGGCGGGGGGTGGTGAGCAGTTCTTC. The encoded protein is CASSDLAGGGEQFF.

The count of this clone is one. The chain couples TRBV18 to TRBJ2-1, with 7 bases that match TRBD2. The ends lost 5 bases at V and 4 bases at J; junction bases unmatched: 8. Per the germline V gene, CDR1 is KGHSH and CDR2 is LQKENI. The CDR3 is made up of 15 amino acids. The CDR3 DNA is TGTGCCAGCTCAACTAGCGTTTGGGAATACAATGAGCAGTTCTTC. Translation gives CASSTSVWEYNEQFF.

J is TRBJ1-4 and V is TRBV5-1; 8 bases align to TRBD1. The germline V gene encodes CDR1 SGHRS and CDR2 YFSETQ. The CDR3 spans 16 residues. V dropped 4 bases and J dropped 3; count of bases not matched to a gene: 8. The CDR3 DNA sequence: TGCGCCAGCAGCCTGTCCCCGGGACAGGCTAATGAAAAACTGTTTTTT. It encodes CASSLSPGQANEKLFF.

This chain's CDR3 is CASSFGGQGSPLHF. As DNA, the CDR3 is TGTGCCAGCAGTTTTGGTGGGCAGGGTTCACCCCTCCACTTT. The chain has TRBV28 and TRBJ1-6, with D perhaps TRBD1 (5 bases). CDR3 size: 14 residues. Deletions cut 3 bases from V and 9 bases from J, with 12 bases between. Germline V gene lookup returns CDR1 MDHEN and CDR2 SYDVKM.

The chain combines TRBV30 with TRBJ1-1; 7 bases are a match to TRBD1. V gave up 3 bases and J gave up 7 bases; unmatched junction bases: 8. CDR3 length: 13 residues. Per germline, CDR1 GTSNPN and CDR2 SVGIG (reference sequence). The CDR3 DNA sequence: TGTGCCTGGAGCGAGACAGGGCCGATTGAAGCTTTCTTT. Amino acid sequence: CAWSETGPIEAFF. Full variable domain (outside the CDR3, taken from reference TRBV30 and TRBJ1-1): SQTIHQWPATLVQPVGSPLSLECTVEGTSNPNLYWYRQAAGRGLQLLFYSVGIGQISSEVPQNLSASRPQDRQFILSSKKLLLSDSGFYLCAWSETGPIEAFFGQGTRLTVV.

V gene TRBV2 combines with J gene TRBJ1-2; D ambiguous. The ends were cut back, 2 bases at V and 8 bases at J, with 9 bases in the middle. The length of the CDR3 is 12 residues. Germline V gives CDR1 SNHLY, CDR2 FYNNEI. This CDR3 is CASSESTQGYTF. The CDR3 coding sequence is TGTGCCAGCAGTGAATCCACTCAAGGCTACACCTTC. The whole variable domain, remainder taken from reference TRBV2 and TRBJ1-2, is EPEVTQTPSHQVTQMGQEVILRCVPISNHLYFYWYRQILGQKVEFLVSFYNNEISEKSEIFDDQFSVERPDGSNFTLKIRSTKLEDSAMYFCASSESTQGYTFGSGTRLTVV.

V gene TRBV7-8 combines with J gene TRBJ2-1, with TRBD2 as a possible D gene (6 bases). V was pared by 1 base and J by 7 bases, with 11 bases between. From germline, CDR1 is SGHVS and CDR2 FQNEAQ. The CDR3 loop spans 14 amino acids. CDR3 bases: TGTGCCAGCAGCTTAGTACTAGCTGGGAATGAGCAGTTCTTC. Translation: CASSLVLAGNEQFF.

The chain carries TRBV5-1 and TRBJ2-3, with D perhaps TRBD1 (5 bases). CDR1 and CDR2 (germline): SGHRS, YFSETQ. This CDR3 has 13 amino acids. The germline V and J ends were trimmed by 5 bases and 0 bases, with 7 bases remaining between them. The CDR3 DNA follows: TGCGCCAGCAGACCAGGGAGCACAGATACGCAGTATTTT. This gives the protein CASRPGSTDTQYF.

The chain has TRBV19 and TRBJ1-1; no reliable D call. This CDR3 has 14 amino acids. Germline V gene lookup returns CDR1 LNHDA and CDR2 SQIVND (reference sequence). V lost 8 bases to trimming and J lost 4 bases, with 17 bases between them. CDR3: CASGGRFRGTEAFF. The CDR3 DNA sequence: TGTGCCAGTGGCGGGCGATTTCGGGGCACTGAAGCTTTCTTT.

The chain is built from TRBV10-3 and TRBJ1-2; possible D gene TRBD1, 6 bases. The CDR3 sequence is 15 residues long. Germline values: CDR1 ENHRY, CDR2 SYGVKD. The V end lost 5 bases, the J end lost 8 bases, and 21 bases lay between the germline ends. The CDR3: CAISISEEGVGGYTF. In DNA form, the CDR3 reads TGTGCCATCAGTATCTCCGAAGAGGGGGTAGGGGGCTACACCTTC.

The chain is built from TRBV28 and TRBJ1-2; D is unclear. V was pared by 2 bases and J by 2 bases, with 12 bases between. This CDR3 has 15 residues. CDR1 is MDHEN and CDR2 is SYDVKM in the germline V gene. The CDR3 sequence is CASSLPQGRNYGYTF. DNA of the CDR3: TGTGCCAGCAGTTTACCTCAAGGGAGAAACTATGGCTACACCTTC.

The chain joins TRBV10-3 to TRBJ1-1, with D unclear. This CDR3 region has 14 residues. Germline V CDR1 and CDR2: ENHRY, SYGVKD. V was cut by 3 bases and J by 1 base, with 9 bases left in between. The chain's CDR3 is CAISDQSGNTEAFF. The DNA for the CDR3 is TGTGCCATCAGTGACCAATCGGGGAACACTGAAGCTTTCTTT.

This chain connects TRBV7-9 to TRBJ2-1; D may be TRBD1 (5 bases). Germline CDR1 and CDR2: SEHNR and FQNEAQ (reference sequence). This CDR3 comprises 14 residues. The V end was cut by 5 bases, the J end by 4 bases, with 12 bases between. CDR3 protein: CASSPGAAYNEQFF. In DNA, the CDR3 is TGTGCCAGCAGCCCTGGGGCCGCATACAATGAGCAGTTCTTC.

The CDR3 DNA is TGTGCCACGTGGACAGTGAACACTGAAGCTTTCTTT. Its translation: CATWTVNTEAFF. V and J are TRBV28 and TRBJ1-1; possibly TRBD1 for D (6 bases). With 10 bases removed from V and 0 bases from J, the gap between germline ends came to 9 bases. CDR3 length: 12 amino acids. The germline gives CDR1 MDHEN, CDR2 SYDVKM. Looking up the rest from reference TRBV28 and TRBJ1-1 gives the full variable domain: DVKVTQSSRYLVKRTGEKVFLECVQDMDHENMFWYRQDPGLGLRLIYFSYDVKMKEKGDIPEGYSVSREKKERFSLILESASTNQTSMYLCATWTVNTEAFFGQGTRLTVV.

CDR3 sequence reads: CASSPTAGTGFQLFF. The CDR3 nucleotides read TGCGCCAGCAGCCCAACCGCCGGGACAGGGTTTCAACTGTTTTTT. The chain has TRBV5-1 and TRBJ1-4, with 9 bases lining up with TRBD1. Germline V gives CDR1 SGHRS, CDR2 YFSETQ. The CDR3 is made up of 15 amino acids. V trimming: 4 bases; J trimming: 12 bases; junction bases outside the gene matches: 13.

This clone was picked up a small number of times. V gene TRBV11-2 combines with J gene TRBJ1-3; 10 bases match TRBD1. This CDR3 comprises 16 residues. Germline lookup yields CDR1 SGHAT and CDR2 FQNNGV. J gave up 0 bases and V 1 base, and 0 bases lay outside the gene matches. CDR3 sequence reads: CASSLGTGGSGNTIYF. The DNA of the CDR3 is TGTGCCAGCAGCTTAGGGACAGGGGGCTCTGGAAACACCATATATTTT.

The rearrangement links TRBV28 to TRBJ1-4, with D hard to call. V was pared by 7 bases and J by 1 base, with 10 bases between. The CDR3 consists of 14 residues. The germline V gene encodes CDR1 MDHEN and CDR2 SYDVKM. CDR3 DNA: TGTGCCAGCAACGAGGGCGGAACTAATGAAAAACTGTTTTTT. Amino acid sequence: CASNEGGTNEKLFF.

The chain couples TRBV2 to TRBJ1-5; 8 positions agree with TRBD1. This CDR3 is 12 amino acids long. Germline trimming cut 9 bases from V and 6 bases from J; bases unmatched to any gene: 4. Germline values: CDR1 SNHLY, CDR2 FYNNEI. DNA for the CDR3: TGTGCCAGTGACAGGGGAGGTCAGCCCCAGCATTTT. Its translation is CASDRGGQPQHF.

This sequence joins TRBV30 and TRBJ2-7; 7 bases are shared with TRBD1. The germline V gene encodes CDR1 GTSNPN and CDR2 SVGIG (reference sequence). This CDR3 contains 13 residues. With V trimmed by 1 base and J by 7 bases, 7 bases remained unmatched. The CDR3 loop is CAWSAETGLEQYF. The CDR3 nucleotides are TGTGCCTGGAGTGCGGAGACAGGGCTTGAGCAGTACTTC.

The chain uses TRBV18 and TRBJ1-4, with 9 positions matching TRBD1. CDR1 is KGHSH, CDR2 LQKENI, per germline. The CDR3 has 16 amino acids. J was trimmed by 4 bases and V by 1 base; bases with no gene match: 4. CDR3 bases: TGTGCCAGCTCACCACGGGACAGGGCTATTAATGAAAAACTGTTTTTT. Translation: CASSPRDRAINEKLFF.

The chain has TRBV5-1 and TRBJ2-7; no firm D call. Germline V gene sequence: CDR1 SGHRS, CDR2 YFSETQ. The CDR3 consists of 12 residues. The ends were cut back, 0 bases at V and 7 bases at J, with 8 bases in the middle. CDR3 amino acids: CASSLGPQEQYF. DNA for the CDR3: TGCGCCAGCAGCTTGGGCCCGCAGGAGCAGTACTTC.

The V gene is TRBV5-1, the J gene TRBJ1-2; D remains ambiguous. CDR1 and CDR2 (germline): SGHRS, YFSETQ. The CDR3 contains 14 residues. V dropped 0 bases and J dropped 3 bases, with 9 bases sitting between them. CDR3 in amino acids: CASSLARRDYGYTF. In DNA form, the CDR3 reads TGCGCCAGCAGCTTGGCCAGGAGGGACTATGGCTACACCTTC.

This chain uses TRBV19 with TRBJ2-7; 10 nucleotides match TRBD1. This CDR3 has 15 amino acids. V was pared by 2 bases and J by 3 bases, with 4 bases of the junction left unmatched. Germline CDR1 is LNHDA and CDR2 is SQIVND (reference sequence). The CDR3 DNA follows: TGTGCCAGTAGTATACCCGGGACAGGGGTCTACGAGCAGTACTTC. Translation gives CASSIPGTGVYEQYF.

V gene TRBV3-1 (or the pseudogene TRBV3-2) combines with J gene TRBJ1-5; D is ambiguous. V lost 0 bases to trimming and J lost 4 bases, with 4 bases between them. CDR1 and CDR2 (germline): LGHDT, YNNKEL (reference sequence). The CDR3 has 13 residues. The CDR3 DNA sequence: TGTGCCAGCAGCCAAGACCCTAATCAGCCCCAGCATTTT. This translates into CASSQDPNQPQHF.

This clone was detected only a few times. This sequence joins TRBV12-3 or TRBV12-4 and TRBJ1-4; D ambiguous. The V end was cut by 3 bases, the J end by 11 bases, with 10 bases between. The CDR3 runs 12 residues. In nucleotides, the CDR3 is TGTGCCAGCAGTTTCGAGGGTTGGAAACTGTTTTTT. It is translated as CASSFEGWKLFF.

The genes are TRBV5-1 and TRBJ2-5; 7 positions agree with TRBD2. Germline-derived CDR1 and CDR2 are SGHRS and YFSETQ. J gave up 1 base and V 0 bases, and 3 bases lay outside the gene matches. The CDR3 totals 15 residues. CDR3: CASSLASGGQETQYF. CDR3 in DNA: TGCGCCAGCAGCTTGGCTAGCGGTGGCCAAGAGACCCAGTACTTC.

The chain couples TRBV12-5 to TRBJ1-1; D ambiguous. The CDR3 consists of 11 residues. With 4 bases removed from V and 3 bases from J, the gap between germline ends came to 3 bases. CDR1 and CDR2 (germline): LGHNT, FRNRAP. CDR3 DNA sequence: TGTGCTAGTGGTTCCTACACTGAAGCTTTCTTT. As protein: CASGSYTEAFF.

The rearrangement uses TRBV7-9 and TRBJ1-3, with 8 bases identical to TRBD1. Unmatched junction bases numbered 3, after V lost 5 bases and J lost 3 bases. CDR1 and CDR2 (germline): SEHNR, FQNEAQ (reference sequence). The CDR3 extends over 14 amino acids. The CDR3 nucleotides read TGTGCCAGCAGCCTGGACAGGGTTGGAAACACCATATATTTT. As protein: CASSLDRVGNTIYF.